This is a list of T cell receptor beta chains from one sample in a study of blood T cell repertoires in COVID-19. Method: immunoSEQ multiplex PCR; TCRdb's copy keeps in-frame clones and lacks some. The sample has about 340,000 clones, around 87% seen once. Input material: peripheral blood. These receptors came from a woman in her forties or fifties with COVID-19, enrolled during active disease. Each CDR3 is given with its conserved first and last residue. Size values are once, few and many counts, or a class for expanded clones, and some rows have none.

abundance: NA; v_gene: TRBV19; j_gene: TRBJ2-5; CDR3aa: CASSISGGLGTQYF
abundance: NA; v_gene: TRBV7-2; j_gene: TRBJ2-3; CDR3aa: CASSLGLATDTQYF
abundance: NA; v_gene: TRBV7-3; j_gene: TRBJ2-4; CDR3aa: CASSADRGHNIQYF
abundance: once; v_gene: TRBV13; j_gene: TRBJ2-1; CDR3aa: CASSYGLAGGYNEQFF
abundance: NA; v_gene: TRBV5-1; j_gene: TRBJ2-3; CDR3aa: CASSFDRSTDTQYF
abundance: NA; v_gene: TRBV3-1/TRBV3-2; j_gene: TRBJ1-2; CDR3aa: CASSQGAGYNYGYTF
abundance: NA; v_gene: TRBV6-5; j_gene: TRBJ2-7; CDR3aa: CATGQDTAYEQYF
abundance: few; v_gene: TRBV7-9; j_gene: TRBJ1-1; CDR3aa: CASSPGTANTEAFF
abundance: NA; v_gene: TRBV4-3; j_gene: TRBJ1-2; CDR3aa: CASSQTSGGNYGYTF
abundance: NA; v_gene: TRBV6-6; j_gene: TRBJ2-1; CDR3aa: CASSLLAGETNEQFF
abundance: NA; v_gene: TRBV28; j_gene: TRBJ1-2; CDR3aa: CASSYSANYGYTF
abundance: NA; v_gene: TRBV7-6; j_gene: TRBJ2-3; CDR3aa: CASSLAGGPTDTQYF
abundance: NA; v_gene: TRBV12-3/TRBV12-4; j_gene: TRBJ1-2; CDR3aa: CASSSTGLVGYTF
abundance: NA; v_gene: TRBV6-2/TRBV6-3; j_gene: TRBJ2-5; CDR3aa: CASSYGASETQYF
abundance: NA; v_gene: TRBV5-4; j_gene: TRBJ2-2; CDR3aa: CASRRGGSNTGELFF
abundance: NA; v_gene: TRBV10-3; j_gene: TRBJ2-3; CDR3aa: CAISEAGGLGDTQYF
abundance: NA; v_gene: TRBV4-1; j_gene: TRBJ2-1; CDR3aa: CASSWDSNNEQFF
abundance: NA; v_gene: TRBV19; j_gene: TRBJ2-6; CDR3aa: CASSLRPRPSSGANVLTF
abundance: NA; v_gene: TRBV27; j_gene: TRBJ1-5; CDR3aa: CASSLSIQINQPQHF
abundance: NA; v_gene: TRBV5-1; j_gene: TRBJ2-7; CDR3aa: CASIGGVAESAGYEQYF
abundance: few; v_gene: TRBV7-9; j_gene: TRBJ1-1; CDR3aa: CASSLVQANTEAFF
abundance: NA; v_gene: TRBV10-3; j_gene: TRBJ1-2; CDR3aa: CAISELSSYTF
abundance: once; v_gene: TRBV9; j_gene: TRBJ2-1; CDR3aa: CASSVESGSNNEQFF
abundance: NA; v_gene: TRBV18; j_gene: TRBJ1-2; CDR3aa: CASSPRPGTLKFYGYTF
abundance: once; v_gene: TRBV29-1; j_gene: TRBJ2-7; CDR3aa: CSVESGQGWEQYF
abundance: NA; v_gene: TRBV6-5; j_gene: TRBJ1-1; CDR3aa: CASSPDRISNTEAFF
abundance: few; v_gene: TRBV4-1; j_gene: TRBJ1-6; CDR3aa: CASSRPRTGLNSPLHF
abundance: NA; v_gene: TRBV19; j_gene: TRBJ1-2; CDR3aa: CASSIRGASNYGYTF
abundance: NA; v_gene: TRBV6-6; j_gene: TRBJ1-4; CDR3aa: CASKDPQGEKLFF
abundance: NA; v_gene: TRBV5-1; j_gene: TRBJ2-5; CDR3aa: CASSRTTLAGDAPRGGTQYF
abundance: NA; v_gene: TRBV7-2; j_gene: TRBJ2-7; CDR3aa: CASSFGGLSEQYF
abundance: once; v_gene: TRBV27; j_gene: TRBJ2-3; CDR3aa: CASSPALQAWKGDTQYF
abundance: NA; v_gene: TRBV29-1; j_gene: TRBJ2-1; CDR3aa: CSVVTLAGDSYNEQFF
abundance: NA; v_gene: TRBV2; j_gene: TRBJ2-1; CDR3aa: CASSEGWRSNDEQFF
abundance: few; v_gene: TRBV5-1; j_gene: TRBJ2-3; CDR3aa: CASSFWPAGGSPDTQYF
abundance: NA; v_gene: TRBV4-1; j_gene: TRBJ2-5; CDR3aa: CASSQDVLAGGVEETQYF
abundance: NA; v_gene: TRBV5-8; j_gene: TRBJ1-5; CDR3aa: CASSVSGTASNQPQHF
abundance: NA; v_gene: TRBV19; j_gene: TRBJ1-1; CDR3aa: CASSIAALSTEEAFF
abundance: NA; v_gene: TRBV5-5; j_gene: TRBJ2-7; CDR3aa: CASSPTGTSFNEQYF
abundance: NA; v_gene: TRBV24-1; j_gene: TRBJ2-1; CDR3aa: CATSDSRSYNEQFF
abundance: NA; v_gene: TRBV30; j_gene: TRBJ2-3; CDR3aa: CAWSVTGTDTQYF
abundance: NA; v_gene: TRBV30; j_gene: TRBJ1-2; CDR3aa: CAWSGASANYDYTF
abundance: NA; v_gene: TRBV18; j_gene: TRBJ1-2; CDR3aa: CASSPVPGDDGYTF
abundance: NA; v_gene: TRBV5-4; j_gene: TRBJ2-7; CDR3aa: CASSPQREGRPEQYF
abundance: NA; v_gene: TRBV6-1; j_gene: TRBJ2-7; CDR3aa: CASSEWGLAGLYF
abundance: NA; v_gene: TRBV29-1; j_gene: TRBJ2-7; CDR3aa: CSVSGTSSEQYF
abundance: NA; v_gene: TRBV11-2; j_gene: TRBJ2-5; CDR3aa: CASSGGSKSQETQYF
abundance: few; v_gene: TRBV4-1; j_gene: TRBJ1-1; CDR3aa: CASSQIRGQNTEAFF
abundance: once; v_gene: TRBV6-2/TRBV6-3; j_gene: TRBJ2-2; CDR3aa: CASSYSGYSLSNTGELFF
abundance: NA; v_gene: TRBV27; j_gene: TRBJ2-6; CDR3aa: CASRPKGTGGSGANVLTF
abundance: NA; v_gene: TRBV30; j_gene: TRBJ1-1; CDR3aa: CAWSVAGARRTEAFF
abundance: once; v_gene: TRBV7-2; j_gene: TRBJ2-7; CDR3aa: CASSRVPGGNYEQYF
abundance: NA; v_gene: TRBV6-1; j_gene: TRBJ2-1; CDR3aa: CASSGSVFGGRNEQFF